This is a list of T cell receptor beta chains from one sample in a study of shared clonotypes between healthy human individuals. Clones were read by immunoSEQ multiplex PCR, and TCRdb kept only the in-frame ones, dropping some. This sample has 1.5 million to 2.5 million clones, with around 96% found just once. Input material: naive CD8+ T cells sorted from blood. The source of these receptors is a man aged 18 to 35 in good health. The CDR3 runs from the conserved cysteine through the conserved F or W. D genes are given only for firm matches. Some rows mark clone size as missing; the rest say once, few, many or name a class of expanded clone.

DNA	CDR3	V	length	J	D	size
TGTGCCAGCAGCAGGGACAGGGGATACAATGAGCAGTTCTTC	CASSRDRGYNEQFF	TRBV21-1	14	TRBJ2-1	-	-
TGTGCCAGCAGATTACAGGGCAAGGGTGGCTACACCTTC	CASRLQGKGGYTF	TRBV13	13	TRBJ1-2	-	-
TGCGCCAGCAGAATGAACACTGAAGCTTTCTTT	CASRMNTEAFF	TRBV10-2	11	TRBJ1-1	-	few
TGTGCCAGCACCGGACCTGGGGGACATGGCTACACCTTC	CASTGPGGHGYTF	TRBV9	13	TRBJ1-2	-	-
TGCGCCAGCAGCCAAGAGGTGGATAGCGGCAACTACGAGCAGTACTTC	CASSQEVDSGNYEQYF	TRBV4-1	16	TRBJ2-7	-	-
TGTGCCAGCAGTTTAAGGGCCACCGGGGAGCTGTTTTTT	CASSLRATGELFF	TRBV27	13	TRBJ2-2	-	-
TGTGCCAGCAGCTACGGGACTAGCGGGAACGAGCAGTACTTC	CASSYGTSGNEQYF	TRBV7-2	14	TRBJ2-7	TRBD2	-
TGTGCCAGCAGCGCTCAGGGGGCAGGTGAAAAACTGTTTTTT	CASSAQGAGEKLFF	TRBV9	14	TRBJ1-4	TRBD1	-
TGTGCCAGCAGCTTTCGACAGAACACTGAAGCTTTCTTT	CASSFRQNTEAFF	TRBV7-2	13	TRBJ1-1	-	-
TGTGCCAGCAGTTTCTCTGGTCCATACTATGGCTACACCTTC	CASSFSGPYYGYTF	TRBV28	14	TRBJ1-2	-	-
TGTGCCAGCAGCCGTTTTGCCTACGAGCAGTACTTC	CASSRFAYEQYF	TRBV7-9	12	TRBJ2-7	-	-
TGTGCCTCGGCAACAAACGGGGAGACCCAGTACTTC	CASATNGETQYF	TRBV6-6	12	TRBJ2-5	-	-
TGCGCCAGCAGCCACACTGGGCCAAATGAAGCTTTCTTT	CASSHTGPNEAFF	TRBV4-1	13	TRBJ1-1	-	-
TGTGCCAGCAGAAATACCCCGGGACTAGCGGGAGCGGACCAGTACTTC	CASRNTPGLAGADQYF	TRBV2	16	TRBJ2-5	TRBD2	once
TGTGCCAGCAGGACGAGAGAGGGCGAAAAACTGTTTTTT	CASRTREGEKLFF	TRBV5-4	13	TRBJ1-4	-	-
TGTGCCAGCAGCACAGGGTCGGTCTCACCCCTCCACTTT	CASSTGSVSPLHF	TRBV5-6	13	TRBJ1-6	-	-
TGTGCCAGCAGTTTATGGTCCACAGGGGGCGGTGGCTACACCTTC	CASSLWSTGGGGYTF	TRBV27	15	TRBJ1-2	TRBD1	-
TGCGCCAGCAGCTTGGATAGCACACCGAATCAGCCCCAGCATTTT	CASSLDSTPNQPQHF	TRBV5-1	15	TRBJ1-5	-	-
TGTGCCAGCAGCCCTAGCTTGATATACCCCGGGGAGCTGTTTTTT	CASSPSLIYPGELFF	TRBV27	15	TRBJ2-2	-	-
TGTGCCAGCAGCCCGGGGGGGACATCTTACGAGCAGTACTTC	CASSPGGTSYEQYF	TRBV5-6	14	TRBJ2-7	TRBD2	-
TGTGCCAGCAGTTCAAACCCCCCCGGGACCGCACTCACAGATACGCAGTATTTT	CASSSNPPGTALTDTQYF	TRBV27	18	TRBJ2-3	-	-
TGTGCCATCAGTGACAACAGGGCCGGGGAGCAGTACTTC	CAISDNRAGEQYF	TRBV10-3	13	TRBJ2-7	-	-
TGTGCCAGCAGCTTGGGAATGACCTGGGGGGACACTGAAGCTTTCTTT	CASSLGMTWGDTEAFF	TRBV7-9	16	TRBJ1-1	-	-
TGTGCCAGCAGCTTCGGCGGGAACACTGAAGCTTTCTTT	CASSFGGNTEAFF	TRBV5-6	13	TRBJ1-1	-	-
TGTGCCAGCAGCGTCGCCGGGACAGGGTTGAATTATGGCTACACCTTC	CASSVAGTGLNYGYTF	TRBV9	16	TRBJ1-2	TRBD1	-
TGTGCCAGCAGCCCGGGACAGGGGGCCTACGAGCAGTACTTC	CASSPGQGAYEQYF	TRBV9	14	TRBJ2-7	TRBD1	-
TGTGCCAGCAGGTCCATGGCCTCTGGAAACACCATATATTTT	CASRSMASGNTIYF	TRBV28	14	TRBJ1-3	-	-
TGTGCCAGCAGTTTAGCGGGGAGCTCCTACGAGCAGTACTTC	CASSLAGSSYEQYF	TRBV7-9	14	TRBJ2-7	TRBD2	-
TGCAGCGTTGCTCCGCAGGGGCCCTCCTACGAGCAGTACTTC	CSVAPQGPSYEQYF	TRBV29-1	14	TRBJ2-7	-	-
TGTGCCAGCAGTTTAGGAGGGGGGCTAAATACGCAGTATTTT	CASSLGGGLNTQYF	TRBV27	14	TRBJ2-3	-	-
TGTGCCAGCAGTGAGACTAGCGGGGGTCGGTCCTACGAGCAGTACTTC	CASSETSGGRSYEQYF	TRBV2	16	TRBJ2-7	TRBD2	once
TGTGCCAGCAGCTCTCCGTTGGGGGGCACAGATACGCAGTATTTT	CASSSPLGGTDTQYF	TRBV27	15	TRBJ2-3	-	-
TGTGCCAGCAGTTTCGTAGAGGGACTTAACGAGCAGTACTTC	CASSFVEGLNEQYF	TRBV6-5	14	TRBJ2-7	-	-
TGTGCTAGCAGCTTAGAAGTTGGTCTTTTACAAGAGACCCAGTACTTC	CASSLEVGLLQETQYF	TRBV7-7	16	TRBJ2-5	-	-
TGTGCCAGCAGCTTGCCGGGACTCAGCACAGATACGCAGTATTTT	CASSLPGLSTDTQYF	TRBV7-6	15	TRBJ2-3	-	-
TGCGCCAGCAGCTTGGCCGGGGCAGGTAGTGAAGCTTTCTTT	CASSLAGAGSEAFF	TRBV5-1	14	TRBJ1-1	-	-
TGTGCCAGCAGTTTATCAGGGGCAGCCTACGAGCAGTACTTC	CASSLSGAAYEQYF	TRBV27	14	TRBJ2-7	-	-
TGTGCCAGCAGTGATCGGGGAACCAAAAACATTCAGTACTTC	CASSDRGTKNIQYF	TRBV6-1	14	TRBJ2-4	-	-
TGTGCCAGCAGCTTGGACTACCAACCGGGGACTGAAGCTTTCTTT	CASSLDYQPGTEAFF	TRBV5-5	15	TRBJ1-1	-	once
TGTGCCAGCAGCACGGACAGGGAGGGGACGGTTCTGGGCGAGCAGTACTTC	CASSTDREGTVLGEQYF	TRBV28	17	TRBJ2-7	-	-
TGCGCCAGCAGCCAAGTAGGGACAGGGGTTAACACTGAAGCTTTCTTT	CASSQVGTGVNTEAFF	TRBV4-1	16	TRBJ1-1	TRBD1	-
TGTGCCAGCACCCCGGCCGGGTTTGCCACCGGGGAGCTGTTTTTT	CASTPAGFATGELFF	TRBV28	15	TRBJ2-2	-	once
TGTGCCAGCTCACCAGGAGGGCCCCCCTCCTACGAGCAGTACTTC	CASSPGGPPSYEQYF	TRBV18	15	TRBJ2-7	-	-
TGTGCCAGCACCCCACTAACAGGGGTGGAGCAGTACTTC	CASTPLTGVEQYF	TRBV11-2	13	TRBJ2-7	TRBD1	-
TGCGCCAGCAGCCAAGGTGCAGGGGGAAGCATTAACACTGAAGCTTTCTTT	CASSQGAGGSINTEAFF	TRBV4-3	17	TRBJ1-1	TRBD1	-
TGTGCCAGCGGGACTAGTTTCTATGAGCAGTTCTTC	CASGTSFYEQFF	TRBV6-5	12	TRBJ2-1	TRBD2	-
TGTGCCAGCAGTTTAGGCAGGGTTCCGTCCTACGAGCAGTACTTC	CASSLGRVPSYEQYF	TRBV27	15	TRBJ2-7	-	-
TGTGCCAGCAACCGACAGGACGCCCACGAGCAGTACTTC	CASNRQDAHEQYF	TRBV7-9	13	TRBJ2-7	-	-
TGTGCCAGCAGTTACCCGGTGCCTGAAGCTTTCTTT	CASSYPVPEAFF	TRBV6-6	12	TRBJ1-1	-	-
TGTGCCAGCAGTGAATATGTGACAGATACGCAGTATTTT	CASSEYVTDTQYF	TRBV25-1	13	TRBJ2-3	-	-